The text below deals with one T cell receptor beta chain. Germline CDR1 reads SGDLS; CDR2 reads YYNGEE. V gave up 0 bases and J gave up 6 bases, with 12 bases separating them. The CDR3 is 14 residues long. Measured with immunoSEQ multiplex PCR; TCRdb has only the in-frame clones, and not every one. This sample carries more than 500,000 clones, approximately 95% of them seen once, and the ten largest clones take approximately 0.12%. The data belong to a study of shared clonotypes between healthy human individuals. CD45RO-negative CD8 cells positively selected for CCR7 made up the naive population, which excluded terminally differentiated effector memory CD45RA+ cells. Nashville, Tennessee was home to all donors, each a Caucasian adult.

The sequence came from a woman aged 25 to 39 in good health. Sample: naive CD8+ T cells sorted from blood. The chain recombines TRBV9 with TRBJ1-1, with D tentatively TRBD1 (6 bases). The CDR3 coding sequence is TGTGCCAGCAGCGTAGGCGACAGGAGGGCTGAAGCTTTCTTT. Its translation is CASSVGDRRAEAFF. Using reference TRBV9 and TRBJ1-1 for the parts outside the CDR3, the full variable domain is DSGVTQTPKHLITATGQRVTLRCSPRSGDLSVYWYQQSLDQGLQFLIQYYNGEERAKGNILERFSAQQFPDLHSELNLSSLELGDSALYFCASSVGDRRAEAFFGQGTRLTVV.